Reported below is one T cell receptor (beta chain). What it recognizes is unknown. Germline CDR1 and CDR2: GTSNPN and SVGIG (reference sequence). The ends lost 7 bases at V and 10 bases at J; junction bases unmatched: 10. The CDR3 has 12 residues. Stable hyperthyroidism: no ophthalmopathy progression over 18 months of follow-up. It was uncontrolled infection, other autoimmune disease, pregnancy or lactation that excluded patients. The sample belongs to a study of T cells in Graves' hyperthyroidism and ophthalmopathy. RNA transcripts were the template for amplifying TCR beta CDR3 regions. During a first-round RT-PCR of the TCR CDR3, the HTBI primer set was used. TCRdb re-called the multiplex PCR reads with MiXCR, one entry per CDR3 protein. Altogether about 320,000 distinct CDR3 sequences are present, approximately 15% being singletons, with the ten largest covering roughly a third. Study outcomes and limitations: A 13 V-J signature model discriminated ophthalmopathy versus stable hyperthyroidism. It was a median about 6.5 months before onset that the model predicted ophthalmopathy.

Material for sequencing was blood. The sequence came from a man younger than 45 with Graves' hyperthyroidism. V usage is TRBV30 and J usage is TRBJ2-1; 7 bases are a match to TRBD2. CDR3: CASLGGGLEQFF. CDR3 sequence (DNA): TGTGCCTCCCTGGGCGGGGGTCTCGAGCAGTTCTTC.